This TCR beta chain was profiled in a study of blood T cell repertoires in COVID-19 (dated by TCRdb to about 2020). Looking at the study overall: Samples covering the acute and convalescent phases of COVID-19 were provided by collaborators in the United States, Italy and Spain. HLA class I and class II types, where available, came from metadata supplied by the sample provider rather than from assay-based typing. The repertoires were released in a freely available public database meant as a resource for research on the immune response to SARS-CoV-2. Nearly every sample came with metadata listing a de-identified subject ID, COVID-19 status, age in years and sex. The samples were drawn from the first 160 participants of the ongoing ImmuneRACE study and from over 950 subjects provided by 6 global collaborators. Subjects who had been exposed to COVID-19, were actively infected with it, or had recovered from it provided the deeply sampled blood TCRbeta repertoires that made up the dataset. The material from the prospective study consisted of cDNA or gDNA derived from T cells, B-cell-depleted T cells, or PBMCs. Findings and caveats that apply to the study as a whole: The quantity of clinical and demographic metadata differed by source and by participant and was supplied without curation.

Based on the germline V gene, the CDR1 and CDR2 sequences are SNHLY and FYNNEI. From its cysteine to its phenylalanine, the CDR3 spans 14 amino acids. Only the CDR3 region is kept as DNA, spanning 42 bases read in frame from base 1. The junction shows trimming of 3 bases on V and 4 bases on J, plus 12 bases between the germline ends. Concerning this clone itself: The clone's antigen remains unknown. Base quality data are lacking; no much larger clone is found one base away.

The immunoSEQ Assay, a bias-controlled multiplex PCR, was used to amplify TCRbeta CDR3 regions from genomic DNA. The paper's processing steps were these. Within the assay, amplification of reference gene primers was used to estimate how many nucleated cells each sample contained. Sequence reads were collapsed and filtered to measure the absolute abundance of every unique TCRbeta CDR3 rearrangement. For each sample, productive Simpson clonality was calculated as the square root of Simpson's diversity index over productive rearrangements. Not all clones reach the TCRdb copy of this immuneACCESS table, which keeps in-frame sequences only. Checked studies attribute under half of the gap to unresolved V genes and leave the rest unexplained. V and J calls and clone size are as listed in that table; D and trimming were resolved from the DNA. The sample profile shows about 98,000 clones; approximately 79% of them were found once. The top ten clonotypes cover roughly 10% of the sample.

The collaborating institutions used their own protocols to collect whole blood in K2EDTA tubes. For TCRbeta analysis, collaborators shipped samples in one of three forms: frozen whole blood, isolated PBMCs, or DNA extracted from either of those sample types. This chain is built from TRBV2 and TRBJ1-1; perhaps TRBD1 is the D gene, with 6 bases matching. Sequencing was performed on peripheral blood. This TCR derives from a man between 70 and 80 years old with active or convalescent COVID-19. The nucleotide sequence reads as follows: TGTGCCAGCAGTGACAGGGGAGTGGCCACTGAAGCTTTCTTT. Translated, this gives CASSDRGVATEAFF.